This T cell receptor (beta chain) was profiled in a study of T cells in Graves' hyperthyroidism and ophthalmopathy. TCR beta CDR3 sequences were amplified from RNA transcripts. Carried out on the TCR CDR3, a first-round RT-PCR used the HTBI primer set. TCRdb itself ran the multiplex PCR reads through MiXCR, one entry per CDR3 protein. The sample shows roughly 500,000 distinct CDR3 sequences, about 15% of them seen only once. Orbital computed tomography and thyroid ultrasound, together with serum TRAb and thyroxine and clinical symptoms, were used for diagnoses. The study collected blood at first hyperthyroidism diagnosis, before any ophthalmopathy symptoms arose. Study results and caveats: Most thyroid clonotypes with frequency above 0.001 were detected in blood.

V dropped 1 base and J dropped 4; count of bases not matched to a gene: 10. The CDR3 has 18 amino acids. Germline assignment: CDR1 MNHNY and CDR2 SVGAGI (reference sequence). The table lists this clonotype with many counts. Its antigen is unknown. Sequences were obtained from blood. This receptor was identified in a woman under 40 with Graves' hyperthyroidism that later progressed to Graves' ophthalmopathy. This chain links TRBV6-6 with TRBJ1-2; 12 bases are a match to TRBD1. CDR3 amino acids: CASSYLGQGAMLSYGYTF. The DNA for the CDR3 is TGTGCCAGCAGTTACTTGGGACAGGGGGCGATGCTAAGCTATGGCTACACCTTC.